A selection of T cell receptor beta chains follows, all from one sample in a study of CD8 T cells in Susac syndrome. TCRdb passed the immunoSEQ multiplex PCR reads through MiXCR, listing each CDR3 protein once. The table records about 100,000 distinct CDR3 sequences, 80% to 95% of them present only once. Sequenced input: CD8+ T cells from PBMCs. Receptor source: a human donor in good health. CDR3s include the opening cysteine and the closing phenylalanine or tryptophan. The D gene is left open where the match is weak. The size of a clone is reported for some rows only, either as once, few or many, or as a class for expanded clones.

clone size	D gene	V gene	J gene	CDR3 DNA	CDR3 protein
-	-	TRBV7-8	TRBJ2-1	TGTGCCAGCAGCGCACGATTACGGGGGCCTTCCTACAATGAGCAGTTCTTC	CASSARLRGPSYNEQFF
-	TRBD2	TRBV10-3	TRBJ2-5	TGTGCCATCAGTGAGTCGAAACTAGCGGGGGGGGCCAGTTCGGCCCAGTACTTC	CAISESKLAGGASSAQYF
-	-	TRBV7-8	TRBJ2-7	TGTGCCAGCAGCTCAGACCCAGGAAGGTACTACGAGCAGTACTTC	CASSSDPGRYYEQYF
-	-	TRBV6-5	TRBJ2-2	TGTGCCAGCAGTTTGACCGGGGAGCTGTTTTTT	CASSLTGELFF
-	-	TRBV12-3/TRBV12-4	TRBJ1-5	TGTGCCAGCAGTTTGGTTGGCGGGGACAATCAGCCCCAGCATTTT	CASSLVGGDNQPQHF
once	-	TRBV4-1	TRBJ2-1	TGCGCCAGCAGCCAAGCGAAGGGTTATGAGCAGTTCTTC	CASSQAKGYEQFF
-	TRBD1	TRBV6-6	TRBJ2-2	TGTGCCACTTCGGACAGGATAAACACCGGGGAGCTGTTTTTT	CATSDRINTGELFF
-	-	TRBV30	TRBJ2-6	TGTGCCTGGAGTGTTCAGGAACTTTCTGGGGCCAACGTCCTGACTTTC	CAWSVQELSGANVLTF
-	-	TRBV19	TRBJ1-1	TGTGCCAGTAGTATGGGCACAGGCCACATGAACACTGAAGCTTTCTTT	CASSMGTGHMNTEAFF
-	-	TRBV7-9	TRBJ1-2	TGTGCCAGCAGCTTGCCCCGAGGGGGTGACTATGGCTACACCTTC	CASSLPRGGDYGYTF
-	-	TRBV7-7	TRBJ1-1	TGTGCCAGCAGCTTAGGAGTTTCCACTGAAGCTTTCTTT	CASSLGVSTEAFF
once	TRBD2	TRBV5-1	TRBJ2-4	TGCGCCAGCAGCTTCACCCTCAGCGGGGGAGGCAAAAACATTCAGTACTTC	CASSFTLSGGGKNIQYF
-	-	TRBV7-9	TRBJ2-5	TGTGCCAGCACGGGTATCGAGGAGACCCAGTACTTC	CASTGIEETQYF
-	-	TRBV12-3/TRBV12-4	TRBJ1-1	TGTGCCAGCAGTTTTGATGGGAGCCCCACTGAAGCTTTCTTT	CASSFDGSPTEAFF
-	-	TRBV5-6	TRBJ2-2	TGTGCCAGCAACCAATACCCCGGGGAGCTGTTTTTT	CASNQYPGELFF
once	-	TRBV30	TRBJ1-1	TGTGCCTGGAGCGCCGGAATGAGCGCTTTCTTT	CAWSAGMSAFF
-	TRBD1	TRBV5-6	TRBJ1-5	TGTGCCAGCAGCCCCGGGACAGGGGGCGGAGAAACGCCCCAGCATTTT	CASSPGTGGGETPQHF
-	TRBD1	TRBV2	TRBJ2-7	TGTGCCAGCTGGGACAGATCCTACGAGCAGTACTTC	CASWDRSYEQYF
-	TRBD1	TRBV9	TRBJ2-3	TGTGCCAGCAGCGAGACGTTAAAGGGACAGGGAGGAAGTACAGATACGCAGTATTTT	CASSETLKGQGGSTDTQYF
-	TRBD1	TRBV9	TRBJ2-1	TGTGCCAGCAGCGGAGGGACAGGGGTATACAATGAGCAGTTCTTC	CASSGGTGVYNEQFF
-	TRBD2	TRBV5-6	TRBJ2-1	TGTGCCAGCAGCCCTTTGGCTAGCGGGGGGCTAAATGAGCAGTTCTTC	CASSPLASGGLNEQFF
-	-	TRBV20-1	TRBJ2-7	TGCAGTGCCTCTCGGGGAGAGCAGTACTTC	CSASRGEQYF
-	-	TRBV6-1	TRBJ2-3	TGTGCCAGCAGTGAAGGGCTTTCGGGGGGCACAGATACGCAGTATTTT	CASSEGLSGGTDTQYF
few	-	TRBV7-8	TRBJ2-2	TGTGCCAGCAGCTTAGCTGGAACCGGGGAGCTGTTTTTT	CASSLAGTGELFF
-	-	TRBV29-1	TRBJ2-4	TGCAGCGTTGAAGGAGTACATAACAAAAACATTCAGTACTTC	CSVEGVHNKNIQYF
-	-	TRBV19	TRBJ1-1	TGTGCCAGTAGTCCGAGGATCAAGGACACTGAAGCTTTCTTT	CASSPRIKDTEAFF
once	-	TRBV24-1	TRBJ2-1	TGTGCCACCAGTGACAGTGAGGGGGGGGCCTACAATGAGCAGTTCTTC	CATSDSEGGAYNEQFF
-	TRBD2	TRBV12-3/TRBV12-4	TRBJ2-7	TGTGCCAGCAGTCACCCGGGACTAGCGGTCTACGAGCAGTACTTC	CASSHPGLAVYEQYF
-	-	TRBV7-6	TRBJ1-6	TGTGCCAGCAGCTTGGCAGGGAGACCAGGGTCACCCCTCCACTTT	CASSLAGRPGSPLHF